One T cell receptor beta chain is described in this entry. This sample is part of a study of shared clonotypes between healthy human individuals. Study background: CD4 naive and CD4 memory each took three plates per donor, while CD8 naive took two and CD8 memory one.

Looked up from germline, CDR1 is LNHNV and CDR2 is YYDKDF (reference sequence). Trimming removed 0 bases at V and 7 bases at J, with 16 bases between. This CDR3 is 16 amino acids long. Donors comprised healthy HIV-negative adults lacking recent acute infections or vaccinations. Donors were Caucasian adults residing in Nashville, Tennessee, USA. Splitting the CD4+ cells yielded a CD45RA+ naive subset and a CD45RA-negative memory subset. Assay used: immunoSEQ multiplex PCR; TCRdb lists only in-frame clones, some missing. The table has over a million clones, more than 95% seen once. Sequencing input: naive CD4+ T cells sorted from blood. Regarding subset: CD45RA+ positively selected. V and J are TRBV15 and TRBJ2-1, with D maybe TRBD2 (5 bases). This clonotype originated in a man aged 25 to 45 in good health. CDR3: CATSRDSGRRTNEQFF. CDR3 DNA sequence: TGTGCCACCAGCAGAGACTCGGGAAGGAGGACGAATGAGCAGTTCTTC.